These 32 T cell receptor beta chains were sequenced from one sample in a study of T cells in Graves' hyperthyroidism and ophthalmopathy. It was RNA transcripts that yielded the amplified TCR beta CDR3 regions. The TCR CDR3 was amplified in a first-round RT-PCR using the HTBI primer set. Using its own MiXCR run on the multiplex PCR reads, TCRdb lists one record per CDR3 protein. The table has approximately 350,000 distinct CDR3 sequences, 13% to 15% seen once. Sequenced: blood. These receptors originate from a woman in her sixties with Graves' ophthalmopathy.

The CDR3 spells CASSVDAGYSGNTIYF. The CDR3 DNA reads TGTGCCAGCAGCGTAGATGCGGGCTACTCTGGAAACACCATATATTTT. V usage is TRBV9 and J usage is TRBJ1-3; D is unresolved. Trimming stripped 0 bases from V and 0 bases from J, with 10 bases between. The CDR3 runs to 16 residues. CDR1 is SGDLS, CDR2 YYNGEE, per germline.

Many counts were recorded for this clonotype. The rearrangement joins TRBV30 to TRBJ1-1; no clear D gene. V gave up 0 bases and J gave up 1 base, with 6 bases separating them. The CDR3 length is 13 residues. Germline assignment: CDR1 GTSNPN and CDR2 SVGIG (reference sequence). Here the CDR3 reads CAWSVRGNTEAFF. CDR3 bases: TGTGCCTGGAGTGTAAGAGGGAACACTGAAGCTTTCTTT.

This clonotype was seen a few times. This chain connects TRBV11-2 to TRBJ2-1; 13 bases match TRBD2. Germline assignment: CDR1 SGHAT and CDR2 FQNNGV. V lost 3 bases to trimming and J lost 8 bases; unmatched junction nucleotides: 7. The CDR3 sequence is 16 residues long. CDR3 DNA: TGTGCCAGCAGCTTTCGAACTAGCGGGAGGGGACATGAGCAGTTCTTC. Protein: CASSFRTSGRGHEQFF.

This clonotype was seen at least ten times. This chain joins TRBV24-1 and TRBJ1-5, with 8 bases fitting TRBD1. The trim removed 4 bases at V and 2 bases at J, leaving 3 bases unmatched. This CDR3 has 15 residues. The germline CDR1 and CDR2 sequences are KGHDR and SFDVKD. The DNA for the CDR3 is TGTGCCACCAGTGAGGGGACAGGTGGCAATCAGCCCCAGCATTTT. Protein product: CATSEGTGGNQPQHF.

This clonotype was observed at least ten times. The chain links TRBV11-2 to TRBJ1-1; TRBD1 aligns across 9 bases. This CDR3 has 15 amino acids. CDR1 SGHAT and CDR2 FQNNGV come from the germline V gene. Trimming at V came to 2 bases and at J to 3 bases, leaving 4 bases not matched to a gene. The CDR3 protein is CASSLQGQGYTEAFF. The CDR3 nucleotides are TGTGCCAGCAGCTTACAGGGACAGGGTTACACTGAAGCTTTCTTT. Together with reference TRBV11-2 and TRBJ1-1, the CDR3 gives the full variable domain: EAGVAQSPRYKIIEKRQSVAFWCNPISGHATLYWYQQILGQGPKLLIQFQNNGVVDDSQLPKDRFSAERLKGVDSTLKIQPAKLEDSAVYLCASSLQGQGYTEAFFGQGTRLTVV.

This clonotype was seen more than once but under ten times. The chain carries TRBV9 and TRBJ1-4, with 8 nucleotides matching TRBD1. Germline lookup yields CDR1 SGDLS and CDR2 YYNGEE. The trim removed 2 bases at V and 2 bases at J, leaving 2 bases unmatched. This CDR3 comprises 15 residues. The CDR3 nucleotides are TGTGCCAGCAGCGTGACAGGGGCCACTAATGAAAAACTGTTTTTT. Its protein product is CASSVTGATNEKLFF.

This clonotype showed up many times. The gene calls are TRBV20-1 and TRBJ2-1; D is uncertain. Trimming pared 1 base from V and 5 bases from J, leaving 12 bases between. Germline lookup yields CDR1 DFQATT and CDR2 SNEGSKA (reference sequence). The CDR3 spans 14 residues. CDR3 region: CSARAQYPNNEQFF. The CDR3 DNA follows: TGCAGTGCTAGAGCCCAATACCCCAACAATGAGCAGTTCTTC.

This clonotype was counted at least ten times. This chain uses TRBV28 with TRBJ2-1; a weak D match, TRBD1 (6 bases). Per the germline V gene, CDR1 is MDHEN and CDR2 is SYDVKM. The CDR3 totals 14 residues. Trimming pared 5 bases from V and 5 bases from J, leaving 13 bases between. The CDR3 loop reads CASSLMDRHNEQFF. The CDR3 coding sequence is TGTGCCAGCAGTCTAATGGACAGACACAATGAGCAGTTCTTC.

The rearrangement uses TRBV6-1 and TRBJ1-3, with 9 bases that match TRBD1. Germline trimming cut 5 bases from V and 4 bases from J; bases unmatched to any gene: 9. Germline V gene data show CDR1 as MNHNS and CDR2 as SASEGT. CDR3 length: 16 residues. DNA for the CDR3: TGTGCCAGCAGTCCCGGGACAGGGATGGTAGGAAACACCATATATTTT. This codes for CASSPGTGMVGNTIYF.

About this clonotype itself: Since the CDR3 does not end with the conserved phenylalanine or tryptophan, this likely comes from a read error. The chain carries TRBV10-3 and TRBJ1-1, with 8 bases aligning to TRBD1. The CDR3 covers 12 residues. CDR1 and CDR2 from the germline V gene are ENHRY and SYGVKD. V lost 8 bases to trimming and J lost 2 bases; unmatched junction nucleotides: 1. Here the CDR3 reads CAIGQGNTEAFL. The DNA of the CDR3 is TGTGCCATCGGACAGGGAAACACTGAAGCTTTCTTA.

The chain employs TRBV5-1 and TRBJ2-2; a possible D gene is TRBD1 (7 bases). The CDR3 has 19 residues. Germline V gene data show CDR1 as SGHRS and CDR2 as YFSETQ. V lost 1 base and J 0 bases, leaving 19 bases between the germline ends. In nucleotides, the CDR3 is TGCGCCAGCAGCTTGAATAGGGCAGGGGGAGGCCCGAACACCGGGGAGCTGTTTTTT. Amino acid sequence: CASSLNRAGGGPNTGELFF.

This clonotype came up many times. This rearrangement joins TRBV11-2 to TRBJ2-7, with TRBD2 matching 9 bases. With V trimmed by 5 bases and J by 2 bases, 1 base remained unmatched. Germline lookup yields CDR1 SGHAT and CDR2 FQNNGV. CDR3 length equals 13 residues. The CDR3: CASSAGGTYEQYF. CDR3 in DNA: TGTGCCAGCAGCGCGGGGGGGACCTACGAGCAGTACTTC.

As to this clonotype: A single base separates this from a much larger clone, so it may be a read error. The rearrangement uses TRBV28 and TRBJ1-2; no reliable D call. The length of the CDR3 is 13 residues. With 5 bases removed from V and 8 bases from J, the gap between germline ends came to 15 bases. CDR1 and CDR2 (germline): MDHEN, SYDVKM. This CDR3 reads CASSGLGKYGYTF. DNA for the CDR3: TGTGCCAGCAGTGGTCTCGGGAAGTACGGCTACACCTTC.

This clonotype was recorded many times. The rearrangement uses TRBV27 and TRBJ2-3; D remains unclear. Germline V gives CDR1 MNHEY, CDR2 SMNVEV (reference sequence). Trimming shortened V by 4 bases and J by 2 bases, and 13 bases separated the two germline ends. The CDR3 extends over 15 amino acids. The CDR3 bases are TGTGCCAGCAGTTCACTTCTAACCATCACAGATACGCAGTATTTT. Amino acids: CASSSLLTITDTQYF.

This clonotype was picked up many times. The chain carries TRBV12-3 or TRBV12-4 and TRBJ2-1; D gene uncertain. Between the trimmed V and J ends, which lost 6 bases and 9 bases, there was a span of 9 bases. The CDR3 runs 11 residues. The DNA for the CDR3 is TGTGCCAGCAGCCTCACGTCTGAGCAGTTCTTC. This gives the protein CASSLTSEQFF.

This clonotype was seen more than once but under ten times. The rearrangement uses TRBV4-1 and TRBJ1-1, with 9 bases aligning to TRBD1. V was clipped by 4 bases and J by 1 base; unmatched bases: 4. Germline V lookup: CDR1 MGHRA, CDR2 YSYEKL. The CDR3 covers 15 residues. CDR3 nucleotides: TGCGCCAGCAGCCGGCGACAGGGGGGGAACACTGAAGCTTTCTTT. Amino acids: CASSRRQGGNTEAFF.

A word on this clonotype: A read error may be the cause here, since a much bigger clone is one base away. This chain links TRBV12-3 or TRBV12-4 with TRBJ2-7, with a possible D match to TRBD2 (5 bases). This CDR3 has 15 amino acids. The CDR3 protein is CASRELGGSSHEHYF. The CDR3 DNA is TGTGCCAGCAGAGAGCTCGGAGGTAGTTCCCACGAGCACTACTTC.

This clonotype has a count of ten or more. The chain employs TRBV3-1 and TRBJ1-4; D is unclear. V shed 3 bases and J shed 0 bases, with 14 bases lying between them. The CDR3 is 17 residues long. The germline gives CDR1 LGHDT, CDR2 YNNKEL (reference sequence). CDR3: CASSQRRTDATNEKLFF. CDR3 nucleotide sequence: TGTGCCAGCAGCCAGAGGAGAACTGACGCAACTAATGAAAAACTGTTTTTT. Together with reference TRBV3-1 and TRBJ1-4, the CDR3 gives the full variable domain: DTAVSQTPKYLVTQMGNDKSIKCEQNLGHDTMYWYKQDSKKFLKIMFSYNNKELIINETVPNRFSPKSPDKAHLNLHINSLELGDSAVYFCASSQRRTDATNEKLFFGSGTQLSVL.

J is TRBJ2-5 and V is TRBV28; no firm D call. The ends were cut back, 5 bases at V and 5 bases at J, with 12 bases in the middle. There are 13 residues in the CDR3. Germline V gene data show CDR1 as MDHEN and CDR2 as SYDVKM. The CDR3 DNA follows: TGTGCCAGCAGTGGGTGGCGTGGGGAGACCCAGTACTTC. Protein product: CASSGWRGETQYF. The entire variable domain, with the rest obtained from reference TRBV28 and TRBJ2-5, is as follows: DVKVTQSSRYLVKRTGEKVFLECVQDMDHENMFWYRQDPGLGLRLIYFSYDVKMKEKGDIPEGYSVSREKKERFSLILESASTNQTSMYLCASSGWRGETQYFGPGTRLLVL.

This clonotype was found many times. This chain connects TRBV3-1 to TRBJ1-2, with a weak D call TRBD1 (5 bases). Trimming removed 2 bases at V and 1 base at J, with 14 bases between. There are 16 residues in the CDR3. The germline CDR1 and CDR2 sequences are LGHDT and YNNKEL (reference sequence). The CDR3 loop is CASSQSRTGLNYGYTF. CDR3 nucleotide sequence: TGTGCCAGCAGCCAATCTAGAACAGGTCTTAACTATGGCTACACCTTC.

This clonotype was seen at least ten times. The chain is built from TRBV12-3 or TRBV12-4 and TRBJ2-3, with 8 nucleotides matching TRBD2. The CDR3 has 14 residues. The trim removed 6 bases at V and 2 bases at J, leaving 4 bases unmatched. The CDR3 DNA follows: TGTGCCAGCAGCACGGGAGGGCCCACAGATACGCAGTATTTT. Residues: CASSTGGPTDTQYF.

This clonotype has a count of ten or more. The chain recombines TRBV5-1 with TRBJ2-3, with 8 bases matching TRBD2. The CDR3 is 16 residues long. Germline V CDR1 and CDR2: SGHRS, YFSETQ. The ends lost 5 bases at V and 3 bases at J; junction bases unmatched: 11. The CDR3 region has the DNA TGCGCCAGCAGGGAGATGGCGGGAGGTAGAACAGATACGCAGTATTTT. Amino acids: CASREMAGGRTDTQYF.

The CDR3 DNA is TGTGCCAGCAGTTCCGGACAGGCGTCGAACACCGGGGAGCTGTTTTTT. Translation gives CASSSGQASNTGELFF. The chain joins TRBV6-5 to TRBJ2-2, with 7 bases aligning to TRBD1. CDR3 size: 16 residues. Germline V gene lookup returns CDR1 MNHEY and CDR2 SVGAGI. Trimming cost V 4 bases and J 0 bases; bases outside gene matches: 5.

The table lists this clonotype with many counts. The rearrangement links TRBV12-3 or TRBV12-4 to TRBJ1-2; the D is unclear. V dropped 4 bases and J dropped 9 bases, with 9 bases sitting between them. The CDR3 is 11 residues long. The CDR3 protein is CASSSSDSYTF. CDR3 nucleotide sequence: TGTGCCAGCAGTTCTTCAGATAGCTACACCTTC.

This clonotype was counted only a few times. This chain joins TRBV6-1 and TRBJ2-1, with 10 bases identical to TRBD2. Germline CDR1 and CDR2: MNHNS and SASEGT. The CDR3 is 15 residues long. With 2 bases clipped from V and 8 bases from J, the junction kept 6 bases outside the gene matches. CDR3 nucleotides: TGTGCCAGCAGTGAACCGGGACTAGCGAGCCATGAGCAGTTCTTC. Residues: CASSEPGLASHEQFF.

J is TRBJ2-7 and V is TRBV19; 9 bases agree with TRBD1. V was pared by 6 bases and J by 2 bases, with 5 bases of the junction left unmatched. Germline V gene lookup returns CDR1 LNHDA and CDR2 SQIVND (reference sequence). CDR3 length: 14 residues. This chain's CDR3 is CASRPRTGAYEQYF. The DNA of the CDR3 is TGTGCCAGTAGGCCAAGGACAGGGGCCTACGAGCAGTACTTC.

In its sample, this clonotype was seen a few times. The CDR3 bases are TGTGCCAGCAGGGGGTTGGAGGACGAGCAGTACTTC. It specifies CASRGLEDEQYF. V usage is TRBV27 and J usage is TRBJ2-7; weak D call: TRBD2 (5 bases). In germline, CDR1 is MNHEY, CDR2 SMNVEV (reference sequence). This CDR3 is built from 12 residues. The V end was cut by 6 bases, the J end by 5 bases, with 11 bases between.

In regard to this clonotype: This clone may be a read error of a much larger clone one base away. This chain joins TRBV7-8 and TRBJ2-2; unclear D gene. Germline CDR1 reads SGHVS; CDR2 reads FQNEAQ. V lost 9 bases and J lost 2, with 19 bases in between. The CDR3 length is 16 residues. CDR3 nucleotides: TGTGCCAGAAGCCGAAGGACGGACCCTAACACCGGGGAGCTGTTTTTT. Amino acids: CARSRRTDPNTGELFF.

J is TRBJ2-2 and V is TRBV19; 7 bases are shared with TRBD2. V was clipped by 3 bases and J by 2 bases; unmatched bases: 6. CDR1 is LNHDA and CDR2 is SQIVND in the germline V gene (reference sequence). The CDR3 sequence is 16 residues long. The CDR3, as DNA: TGTGCCAGTAGTATCTTGAGCGGGGTTAACACCGGGGAGCTGTTTTTT. This encodes CASSILSGVNTGELFF.

This clonotype was detected only once. A much larger clonotype is one base distant, so this may be a read error. V and J are TRBV6-1 and TRBJ1-1; no definite D call. CDR1 and CDR2 from the germline V gene are MNHNS and SASEGT. The CDR3 totals 13 residues. CDR3 DNA sequence: TGTGCCAGCACCGAGGGTGGAAGCACTGAAGCTTCCTTT. Amino acids: CASTEGGSTEASF.

In this sample, this clonotype turned up many times. This rearrangement joins TRBV18 to TRBJ2-2; D is unresolved. CDR1 is KGHSH and CDR2 is LQKENI in the germline V gene. The CDR3 totals 12 residues. Trimming took off 5 bases at V and 11 bases at J, with 12 bases between the two ends. The CDR3 DNA sequence: TGTGCCAGCTCAACCCGTTCAACTGAGCTGTTTTTT. Its translation is CASSTRSTELFF.

This clonotype has at least ten counts. This chain joins TRBV28 and TRBJ2-3, with 7 bases that match TRBD1. CDR1 MDHEN and CDR2 SYDVKM come from the germline V gene. The CDR3 extends over 15 amino acids. V was clipped by 2 bases and J by 4 bases; unmatched bases: 6. The CDR3 DNA reads as TGTGCCAGCAGTTTAGTCAACAGGGGACCAGATACGCAGTATTTT. Protein sequence: CASSLVNRGPDTQYF.